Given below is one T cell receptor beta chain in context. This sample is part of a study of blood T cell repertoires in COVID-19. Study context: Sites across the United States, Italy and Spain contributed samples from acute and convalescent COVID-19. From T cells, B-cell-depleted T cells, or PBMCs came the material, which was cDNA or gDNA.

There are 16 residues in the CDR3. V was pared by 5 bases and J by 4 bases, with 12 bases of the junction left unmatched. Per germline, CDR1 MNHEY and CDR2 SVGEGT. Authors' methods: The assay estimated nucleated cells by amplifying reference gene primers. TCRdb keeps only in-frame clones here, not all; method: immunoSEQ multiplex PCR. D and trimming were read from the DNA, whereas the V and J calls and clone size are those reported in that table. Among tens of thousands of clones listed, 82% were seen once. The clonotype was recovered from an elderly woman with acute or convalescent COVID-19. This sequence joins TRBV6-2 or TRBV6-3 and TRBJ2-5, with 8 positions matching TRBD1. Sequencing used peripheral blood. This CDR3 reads CASSQKRTGLGETQYF. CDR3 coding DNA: TGTGCCAGCAGTCAGAAAAGGACAGGGTTAGGAGAGACCCAGTACTTC.